This T cell receptor beta chain was identified in a study of T-cell reconstitution after alpha-beta-depleted transplantation in children. Deletions cut 3 bases from V and 7 bases from J, with 12 bases between. The germline V gene has CDR1 SGHAT and CDR2 FQNNGV. The CDR3 spans 13 residues. Unique molecular identifiers were incorporated when the TCRbeta library was constructed. TCRdb re-called the PCR reads through MiXCR, storing one row per CDR3 protein. Here the sample spans 380,000 or so distinct CDR3 sequences, 13% being singletons. This chain links TRBV11-2 with TRBJ1-1, with D possibly being TRBD1 (5 bases). The sequence came from a human donor who donated a stem cell graft to a child with Fanconi anemia. Sequencing was performed on PBMCs, taken from the stem cell graft. Here the CDR3 DNA reads TGTGCCAGCAGCTTTCAGGGTCAGGTTGAAGCTTTCTTT. It translates to CASSFQGQVEAFF.